This paragraph covers one T cell receptor beta chain sequence. Looked up from germline, CDR1 is LNHDA and CDR2 is SQIVND (reference sequence). Trimming cost V 3 bases and J 7 bases, with 25 bases left between them. The CDR3 runs to 19 residues. The data originate from a study of T cell responses to AZD1222 COVID-19 vaccine. Study as a whole: Pooled in the analysis were second doses at about 4 or about 12 weeks.

TCRdb's table, derived via immunoSEQ multiplex PCR, lists solely in-frame clones and lacks some. The data show some 130,000 clones, 88% seen once. The TCR comes from an adult in good health. V gene TRBV19 combines with J gene TRBJ1-6, with D unresolved. The specimen comprised peripheral blood, sampled on day 0 of AZD1222 vaccination. The CDR3 nucleotides are TGTGCCAGTAGTATGTTCGGTAGGCGGGTACAACGAACGAATTCACCCCTCCACTTT. This gives the protein CASSMFGRRVQRTNSPLHF.